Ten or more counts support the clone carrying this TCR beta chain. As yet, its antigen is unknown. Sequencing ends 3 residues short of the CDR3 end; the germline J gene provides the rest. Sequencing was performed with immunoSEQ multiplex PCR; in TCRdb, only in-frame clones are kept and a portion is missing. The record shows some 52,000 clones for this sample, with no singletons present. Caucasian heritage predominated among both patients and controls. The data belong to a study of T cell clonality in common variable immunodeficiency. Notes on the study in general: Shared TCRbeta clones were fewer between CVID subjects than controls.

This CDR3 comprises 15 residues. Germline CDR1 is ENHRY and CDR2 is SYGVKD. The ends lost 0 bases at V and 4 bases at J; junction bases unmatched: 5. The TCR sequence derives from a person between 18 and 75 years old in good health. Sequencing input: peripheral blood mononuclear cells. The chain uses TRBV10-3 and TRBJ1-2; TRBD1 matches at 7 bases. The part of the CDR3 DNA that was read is TGTGCCATCAGTGAGTCGACAGGGCGTAGCTATGGC. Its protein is CAISESTGRSYG. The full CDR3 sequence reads CAISESTGRSYGYTF.